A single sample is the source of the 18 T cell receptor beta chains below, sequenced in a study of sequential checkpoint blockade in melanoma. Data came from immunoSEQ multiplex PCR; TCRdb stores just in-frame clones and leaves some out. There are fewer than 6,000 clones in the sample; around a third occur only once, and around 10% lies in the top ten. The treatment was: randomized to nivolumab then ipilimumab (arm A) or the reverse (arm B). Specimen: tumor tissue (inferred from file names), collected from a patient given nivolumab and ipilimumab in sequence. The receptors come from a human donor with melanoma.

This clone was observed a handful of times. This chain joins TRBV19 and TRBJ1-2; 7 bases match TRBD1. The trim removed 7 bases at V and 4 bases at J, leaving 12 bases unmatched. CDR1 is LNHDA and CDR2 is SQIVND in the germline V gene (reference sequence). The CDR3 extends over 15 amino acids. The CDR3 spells CASIPSDDRAYGYTF. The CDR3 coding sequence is TGTGCCAGTATTCCCTCGGATGACAGGGCCTATGGCTACACCTTC.

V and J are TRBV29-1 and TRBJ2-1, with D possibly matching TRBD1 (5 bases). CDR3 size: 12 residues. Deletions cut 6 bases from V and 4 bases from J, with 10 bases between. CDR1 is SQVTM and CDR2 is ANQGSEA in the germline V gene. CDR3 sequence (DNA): TGCAGCGTGGCAGGGTCGTACAATGAGCAGTTCTTC. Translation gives CSVAGSYNEQFF.

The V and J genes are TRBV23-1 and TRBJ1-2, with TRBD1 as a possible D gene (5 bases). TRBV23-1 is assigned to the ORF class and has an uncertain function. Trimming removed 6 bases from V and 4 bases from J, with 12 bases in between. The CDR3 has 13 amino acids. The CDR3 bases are TGCGCCAGCAGCTTGGGGGGGAGCTATGGCTACACCTTC. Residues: CASSLGGSYGYTF.

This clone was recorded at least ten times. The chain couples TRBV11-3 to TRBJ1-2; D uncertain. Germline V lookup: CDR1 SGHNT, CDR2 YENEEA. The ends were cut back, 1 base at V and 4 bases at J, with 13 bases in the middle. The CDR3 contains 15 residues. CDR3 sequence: CASSLGGRKFYGYTF. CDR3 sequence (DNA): TGTGCCAGCAGCTTAGGCGGCAGGAAATTCTATGGCTACACCTTC.

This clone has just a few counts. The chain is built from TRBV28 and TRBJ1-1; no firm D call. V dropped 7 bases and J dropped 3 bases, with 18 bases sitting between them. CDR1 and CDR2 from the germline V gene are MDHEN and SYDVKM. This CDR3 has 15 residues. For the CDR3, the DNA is TGTGCCAGCACCGAAACGGGGAGTGGGTACACTGAAGCTTTCTTT. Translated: CASTETGSGYTEAFF.

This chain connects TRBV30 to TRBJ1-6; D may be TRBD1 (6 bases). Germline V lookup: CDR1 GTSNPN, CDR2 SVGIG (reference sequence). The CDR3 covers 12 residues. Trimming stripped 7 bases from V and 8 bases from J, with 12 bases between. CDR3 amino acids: CASDPGDSPLHF. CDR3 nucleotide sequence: TGTGCCTCGGATCCAGGGGATTCACCCCTCCACTTT.

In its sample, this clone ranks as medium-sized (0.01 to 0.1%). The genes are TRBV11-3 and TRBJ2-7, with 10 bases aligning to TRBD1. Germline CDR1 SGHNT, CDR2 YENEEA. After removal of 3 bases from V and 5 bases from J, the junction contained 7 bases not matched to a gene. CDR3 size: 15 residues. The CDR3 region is CASSLAGTGAHEQYF. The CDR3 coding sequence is TGTGCCAGCAGCTTGGCCGGGACAGGGGCCCACGAGCAGTACTTC.

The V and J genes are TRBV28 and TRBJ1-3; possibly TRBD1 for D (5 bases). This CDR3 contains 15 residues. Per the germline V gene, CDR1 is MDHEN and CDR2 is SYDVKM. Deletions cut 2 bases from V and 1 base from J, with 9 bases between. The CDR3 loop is CASSLQGRSGNTIYF. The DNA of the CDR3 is TGTGCCAGCAGTTTACAGGGCAGATCTGGAAACACCATATATTTT.

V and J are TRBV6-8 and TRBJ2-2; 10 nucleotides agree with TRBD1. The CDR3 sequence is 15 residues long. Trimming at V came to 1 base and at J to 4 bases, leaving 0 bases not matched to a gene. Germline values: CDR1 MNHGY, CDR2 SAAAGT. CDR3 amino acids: CASSYWTGGTGELFF. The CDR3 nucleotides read TGTGCCAGCAGTTACTGGACAGGGGGCACCGGGGAGCTGTTTTTT.

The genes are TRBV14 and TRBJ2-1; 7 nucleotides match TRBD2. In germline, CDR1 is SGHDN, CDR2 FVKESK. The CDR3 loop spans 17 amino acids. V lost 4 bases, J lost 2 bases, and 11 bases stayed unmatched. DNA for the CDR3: TGTGCCAGCAGCCTCGGACTAGAGCGACCCCCCTACAATGAGCAGTTCTTC. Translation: CASSLGLERPPYNEQFF.

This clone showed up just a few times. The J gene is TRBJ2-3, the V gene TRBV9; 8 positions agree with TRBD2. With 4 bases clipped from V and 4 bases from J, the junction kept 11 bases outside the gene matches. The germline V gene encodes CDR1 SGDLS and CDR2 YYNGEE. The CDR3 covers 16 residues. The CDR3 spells CASSPRPGLGADTQYF. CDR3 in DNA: TGTGCCAGCAGCCCCCGACCGGGACTAGGTGCAGATACGCAGTATTTT.

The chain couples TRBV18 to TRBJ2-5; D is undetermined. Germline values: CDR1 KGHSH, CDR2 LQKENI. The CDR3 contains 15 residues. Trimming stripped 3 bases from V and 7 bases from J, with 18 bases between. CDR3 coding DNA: TGTGCCAGCTCACCCGACCAAAGAAACTTGGGGACCCAGTACTTC. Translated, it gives CASSPDQRNLGTQYF.

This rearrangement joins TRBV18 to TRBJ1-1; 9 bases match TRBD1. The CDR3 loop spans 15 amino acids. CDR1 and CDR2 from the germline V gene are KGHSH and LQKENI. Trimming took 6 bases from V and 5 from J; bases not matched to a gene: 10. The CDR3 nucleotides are TGTGCCAGCTCCCAAGGACAGGGGTTGGGGACTGAAGCTTTCTTT. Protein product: CASSQGQGLGTEAFF.

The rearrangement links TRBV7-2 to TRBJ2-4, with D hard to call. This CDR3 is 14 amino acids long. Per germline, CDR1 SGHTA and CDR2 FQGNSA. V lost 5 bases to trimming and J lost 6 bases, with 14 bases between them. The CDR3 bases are TGTGCCAGCAGCCCAACCGGTAACTTAAACATTCAGTACTTC. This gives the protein CASSPTGNLNIQYF. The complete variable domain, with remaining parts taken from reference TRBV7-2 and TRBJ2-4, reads GAGVSQSPSNKVTEKGKDVELRCDPISGHTALYWYRQSLGQGLEFLIYFQGNSAPDKSGLPSDRFSAERTGGSVSTLTIQRTQQEDSAVYLCASSPTGNLNIQYFGAGTRLSVL.

The chain's CDR3 is CASSNRGRLSNEQFF. The CDR3 DNA follows: TGCGCCAGCAGCAACCGGGGGCGGCTGAGTAATGAGCAGTTCTTC. This chain links TRBV10-2 with TRBJ2-1; D may match TRBD1 or TRBD2 (6 bases each). Between the trimmed V and J ends, which lost 6 bases and 7 bases, there was a span of 19 bases. Looked up from germline, CDR1 is WSHSY and CDR2 is SAAADI. The CDR3 length is 15 residues.

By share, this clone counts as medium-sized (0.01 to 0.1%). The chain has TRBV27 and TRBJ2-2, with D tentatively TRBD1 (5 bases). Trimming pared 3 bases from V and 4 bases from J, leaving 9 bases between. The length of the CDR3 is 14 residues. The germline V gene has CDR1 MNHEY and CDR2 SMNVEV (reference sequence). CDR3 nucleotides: TGTGCCAGCAGTTTGAGACAGATCACCGGGGAGCTGTTTTTT. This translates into CASSLRQITGELFF.

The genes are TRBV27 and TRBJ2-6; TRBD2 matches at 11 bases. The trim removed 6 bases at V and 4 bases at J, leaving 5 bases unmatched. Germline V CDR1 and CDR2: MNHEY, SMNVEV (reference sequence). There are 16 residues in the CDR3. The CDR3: CASRLAGARGANVLTF. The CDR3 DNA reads TGTGCCAGCAGACTAGCGGGAGCTAGGGGGGCCAACGTCCTGACTTTC.

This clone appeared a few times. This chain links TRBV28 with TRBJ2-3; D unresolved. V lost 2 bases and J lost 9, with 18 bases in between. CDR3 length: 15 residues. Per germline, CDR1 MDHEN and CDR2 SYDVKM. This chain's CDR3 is CASSLGVSRALTQYF. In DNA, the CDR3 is TGTGCCAGCAGTTTAGGGGTTAGCAGAGCCCTAACGCAGTATTTT.